The TCR beta chain under discussion was sequenced for a study of T cell responses to AZD1222 COVID-19 vaccine. Background on the study: Pooling was applied to second doses at about 4 or about 12 weeks. Whole-study results and caveats: Spike-specific TCR depth and breadth grew after two AZD1222 doses. Repertoire sampling was restricted to post-peak T cell response timepoints. CD4 TCRs associated with vaccination spanned spike, dominating at 160-218 and 743-854.

Worth noting for this clone: Its cognate antigen is unknown.

Here immunoSEQ multiplex PCR was the method, and the copy in TCRdb shows in-frame clones only, minus some. The data contain around 140,000 clones, 93% of them singletons. The CDR3 is made up of 14 amino acids. The germline CDR1 and CDR2 sequences are SEHNR and FQNEAQ (reference sequence). Between the trimmed V and J ends, which lost 6 bases and 5 bases, there was a span of 17 bases. The TCR sequence derives from an adult in good health. The chain joins TRBV7-9 to TRBJ2-7; no reliable D call. The input for sequencing was peripheral blood, taken on day 0 of AZD1222 vaccination. This CDR3 reads CASSLVQRPNEQYF. DNA for the CDR3: TGTGCCAGCAGTCTGGTCCAGCGTCCCAACGAGCAGTACTTC.